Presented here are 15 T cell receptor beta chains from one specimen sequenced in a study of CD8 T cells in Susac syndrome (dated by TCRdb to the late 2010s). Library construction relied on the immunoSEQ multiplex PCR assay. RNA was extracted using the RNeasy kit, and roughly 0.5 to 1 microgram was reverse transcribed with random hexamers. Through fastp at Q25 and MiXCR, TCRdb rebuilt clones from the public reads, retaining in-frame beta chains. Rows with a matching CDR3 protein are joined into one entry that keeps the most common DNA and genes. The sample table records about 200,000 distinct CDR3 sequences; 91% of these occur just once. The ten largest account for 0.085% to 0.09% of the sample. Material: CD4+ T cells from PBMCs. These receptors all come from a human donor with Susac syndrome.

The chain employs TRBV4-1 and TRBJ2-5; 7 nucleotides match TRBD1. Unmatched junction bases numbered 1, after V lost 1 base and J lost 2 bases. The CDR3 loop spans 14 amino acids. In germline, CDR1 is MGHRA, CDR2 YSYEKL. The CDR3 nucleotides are TGCGCCAGCAGCCAAGCGGACAGGCAAGAGACCCAGTACTTC. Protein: CASSQADRQETQYF.

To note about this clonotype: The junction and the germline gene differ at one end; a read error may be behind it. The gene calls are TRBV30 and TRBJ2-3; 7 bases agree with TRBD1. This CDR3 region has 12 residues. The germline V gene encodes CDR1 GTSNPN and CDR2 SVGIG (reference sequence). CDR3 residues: CAWSLRWGTANF. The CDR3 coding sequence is TGTGCCTGGAGCCTTAGGTGGGGGACAGCCAATTTT.

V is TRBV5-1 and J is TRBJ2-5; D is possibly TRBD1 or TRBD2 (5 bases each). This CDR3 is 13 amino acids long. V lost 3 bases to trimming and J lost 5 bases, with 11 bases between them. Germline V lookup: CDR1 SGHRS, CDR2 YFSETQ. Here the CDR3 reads CASSSTWGETQYF. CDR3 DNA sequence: TGCGCCAGCAGCTCGACCTGGGGGGAGACCCAGTACTTC.

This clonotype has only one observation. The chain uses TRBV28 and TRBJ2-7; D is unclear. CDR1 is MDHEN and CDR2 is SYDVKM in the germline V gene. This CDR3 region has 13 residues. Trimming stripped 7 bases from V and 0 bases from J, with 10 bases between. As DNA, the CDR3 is TGTGCCAGCACACTTGGGGTCTCCTACGAGCAGTACTTC. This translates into CASTLGVSYEQYF.

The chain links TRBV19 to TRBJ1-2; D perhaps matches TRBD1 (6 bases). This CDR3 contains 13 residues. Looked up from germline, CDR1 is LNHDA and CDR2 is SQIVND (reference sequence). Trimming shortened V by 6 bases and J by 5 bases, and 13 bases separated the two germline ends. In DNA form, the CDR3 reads TGTGCCAGTAGATGGGGGACACCGTATGGCTACACCTTC. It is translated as CASRWGTPYGYTF.

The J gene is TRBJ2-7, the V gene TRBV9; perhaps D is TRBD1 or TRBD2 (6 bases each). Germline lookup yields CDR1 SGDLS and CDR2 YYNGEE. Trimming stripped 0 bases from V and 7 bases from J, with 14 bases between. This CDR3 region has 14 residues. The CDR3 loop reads CASSVVGGLGEQYF. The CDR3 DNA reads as TGTGCCAGCAGCGTAGTGGGGGGCCTAGGGGAGCAGTACTTC.

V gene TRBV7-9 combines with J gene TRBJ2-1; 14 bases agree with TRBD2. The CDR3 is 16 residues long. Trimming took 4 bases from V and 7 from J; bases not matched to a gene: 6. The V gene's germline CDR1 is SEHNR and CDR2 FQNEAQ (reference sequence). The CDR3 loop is CASSSWTSGGRNEQFF. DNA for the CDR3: TGTGCCAGCAGCTCATGGACTAGCGGGGGGAGGAATGAGCAGTTCTTC.

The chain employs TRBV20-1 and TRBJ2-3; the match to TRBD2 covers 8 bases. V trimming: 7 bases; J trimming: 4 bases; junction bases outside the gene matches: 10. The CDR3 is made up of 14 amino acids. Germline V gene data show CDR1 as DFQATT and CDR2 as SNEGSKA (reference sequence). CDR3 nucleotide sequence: TGCAGTGGACGGGGACTAGAGCTTCCAGATACGCAGTATTTT. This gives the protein CSGRGLELPDTQYF.

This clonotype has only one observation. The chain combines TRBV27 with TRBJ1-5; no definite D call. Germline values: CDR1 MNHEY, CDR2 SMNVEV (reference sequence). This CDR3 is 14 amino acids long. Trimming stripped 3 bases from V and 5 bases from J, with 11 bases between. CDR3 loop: CASSFGIGDQPQHF. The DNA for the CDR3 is TGTGCCAGCAGTTTTGGTATCGGGGATCAGCCCCAGCATTTT.

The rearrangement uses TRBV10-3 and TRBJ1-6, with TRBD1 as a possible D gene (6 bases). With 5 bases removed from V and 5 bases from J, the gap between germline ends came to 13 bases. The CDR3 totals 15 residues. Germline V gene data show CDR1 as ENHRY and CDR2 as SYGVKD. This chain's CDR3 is CAISFDRTDNSPLHF. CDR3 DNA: TGTGCCATCAGTTTTGACAGGACGGATAATTCACCCCTCCACTTT.

The CDR3 sequence: CASSQPRGQGPLAKNIQYF. DNA for the CDR3: TGCGCCAGCAGCCAACCCAGGGGACAAGGACCTCTAGCCAAAAACATTCAGTACTTC. The genes are TRBV4-1 and TRBJ2-4; D may be TRBD1 (6 bases). The CDR3 is 19 residues long. CDR1 is MGHRA, CDR2 YSYEKL, per germline. V lost 2 bases, J lost 0 bases, and 20 bases lay in between.

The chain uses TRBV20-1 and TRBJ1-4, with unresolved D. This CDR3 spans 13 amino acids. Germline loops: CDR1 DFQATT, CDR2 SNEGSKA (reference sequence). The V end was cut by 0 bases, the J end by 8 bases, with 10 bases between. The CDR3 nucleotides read TGCAGTGCTAGAGAAACGGTCAGGGAAAAACTGTTTTTT. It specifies CSARETVREKLFF.

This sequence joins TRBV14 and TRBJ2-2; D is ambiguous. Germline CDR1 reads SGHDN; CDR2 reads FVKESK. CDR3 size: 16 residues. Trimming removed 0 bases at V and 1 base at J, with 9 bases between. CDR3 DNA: TGTGCCAGCAGCCAAGACCTGCAGCAGAACACCGGGGAGCTGTTTTTT. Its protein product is CASSQDLQQNTGELFF.

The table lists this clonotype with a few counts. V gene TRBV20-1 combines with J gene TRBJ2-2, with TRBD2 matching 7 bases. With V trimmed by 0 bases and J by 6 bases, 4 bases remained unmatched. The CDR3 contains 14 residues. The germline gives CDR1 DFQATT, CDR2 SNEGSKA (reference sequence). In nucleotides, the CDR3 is TGCAGTGCTAGAGATGGGAGGGGTGCCGGGGAGCTGTTTTTT. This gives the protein CSARDGRGAGELFF.

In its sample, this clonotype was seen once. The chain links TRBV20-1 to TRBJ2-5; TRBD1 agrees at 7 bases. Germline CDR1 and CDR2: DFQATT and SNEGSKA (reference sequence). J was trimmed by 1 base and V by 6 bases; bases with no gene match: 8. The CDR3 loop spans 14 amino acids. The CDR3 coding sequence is TGCAGTGCCGAGAAGGGACAGAGCCAAGAGACCCAGTACTTC. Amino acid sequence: CSAEKGQSQETQYF.